The 31 T cell receptor beta chains reported below all come from one sample, sequenced in a study of blood T cell repertoires in COVID-19. The repertoire was sequenced with immunoSEQ multiplex PCR; TCRdb's copy has only in-frame clones and lacks some. The sample gives 40,000 to 50,000 clones, over 80% of which show up once; about 15% is in the top ten. Sequencing used peripheral blood. These receptors were collected from a human donor in a cohort sampled during active COVID-19.

The rearrangement links TRBV29-1 to TRBJ1-2, with 8 bases lining up with TRBD1. V dropped 4 bases and J dropped 5; count of bases not matched to a gene: 9. This CDR3 has 14 residues. The germline V gene has CDR1 SQVTM and CDR2 ANQGSEA. As DNA, the CDR3 is TGCAGCGTTGTCCTCCGGGACAGGAGTTATGGCTACACCTTC. Translation: CSVVLRDRSYGYTF.

The chain is built from TRBV9 and TRBJ1-1, with 12 bases lining up with TRBD1. Losses at the gene ends were 4 bases for V and 11 bases for J; bases not matched to a gene: 15. CDR1 and CDR2 from the germline V gene are SGDLS and YYNGEE. The length of the CDR3 is 16 residues. The chain's CDR3 is CASSFTGTGGAIGAFF. DNA of the CDR3: TGTGCCAGCAGCTTCACCGGGACAGGGGGCGCGATAGGGGCTTTCTTT.

The rearrangement links TRBV5-6 to TRBJ1-1; D ambiguous. Germline lookup yields CDR1 SGHDT and CDR2 YYEEEE. Trimming pared 4 bases from V and 5 bases from J, leaving 15 bases between. The CDR3 totals 14 residues. CDR3 residues: CASSPFESPTEAFF. The DNA of the CDR3 is TGTGCCAGCAGCCCCTTCGAGAGTCCGACTGAAGCTTTCTTT. Together with reference TRBV5-6 and TRBJ1-1, the CDR3 gives the full variable domain: DAGVTQSPTHLIKTRGQQVTLRCSPKSGHDTVSWYQQALGQGPQFIFQYYEEEERQRGNFPDRFSGHQFPNYSSELNVNALLLGDSALYLCASSPFESPTEAFFGQGTRLTVV.

The chain uses TRBV5-5 and TRBJ1-1, with a possible D match to TRBD1 (5 bases). Germline assignment: CDR1 SGHKS and CDR2 YYEKEE (reference sequence). V lost 2 bases to trimming and J lost 1 base, with 12 bases between them. The CDR3 spans 15 residues. For the CDR3, the DNA is TGTGCCAGCAGCTTTTCCTTCGGGGGGAACACTGAAGCTTTCTTT. This encodes CASSFSFGGNTEAFF.

The chain is built from TRBV13 and TRBJ1-4; TRBD1 might be the D (6 bases). Germline CDR1 and CDR2: PRHDT and FYEKMQ (reference sequence). V was shortened by 5 bases and J by 3 bases, with 10 bases between the two germline ends. The CDR3 length is 14 residues. The CDR3 coding sequence is TGTGCCAGCAGCCCTGGACAGTCTAATGAAAAACTGTTTTTT. Amino acid sequence: CASSPGQSNEKLFF.

This clone was counted once. V usage is TRBV19 and J usage is TRBJ1-6, with 10 bases identical to TRBD1. Germline CDR1 reads LNHDA; CDR2 reads SQIVND (reference sequence). This CDR3 region has 13 residues. J lost 9 bases, V lost 9 bases, and 5 bases had no gene match. The CDR3 coding sequence is TGTGCCAGCCGGGACAGGGGTGGTTCACCCCTCCACTTT. This translates into CASRDRGGSPLHF.

The V call is TRBV3-1 (or the pseudogene TRBV3-2), the J call TRBJ2-7; 13 nucleotides align to TRBD2. Germline trimming cut 6 bases from V and 3 bases from J; bases unmatched to any gene: 5. Per the germline V gene, CDR1 is LGHDT and CDR2 is YNNKEL (reference sequence). This CDR3 region has 15 residues. The CDR3 reads CASRTLAGGRYEQYF. CDR3 in DNA: TGTGCCAGCAGGACACTAGCGGGAGGGCGCTACGAGCAGTACTTC.

This rearrangement joins TRBV29-1 to TRBJ1-2, with 7 nucleotides matching TRBD1. The V segment lost 7 bases and the J segment 9 bases; nucleotides outside the gene matches: 8. Looked up from germline, CDR1 is SQVTM and CDR2 is ANQGSEA. The CDR3 extends over 11 amino acids. The DNA of the CDR3 is TGCAGCGCTACTATGACAGGGAGCTACACCTTC. Residues: CSATMTGSYTF.

The chain is built from TRBV7-9 and TRBJ2-7; TRBD1 aligns across 7 bases. V was clipped by 5 bases and J by 2 bases; unmatched bases: 3. This CDR3 comprises 13 residues. CDR1 SEHNR and CDR2 FQNEAQ come from the germline V gene (reference sequence). The CDR3 reads CASSPTGTYEQYF. CDR3 in DNA: TGTGCCAGCAGCCCGACAGGGACCTACGAGCAGTACTTC. Based on the CDR3 plus reference TRBV7-9 and TRBJ2-7, the full variable domain is DTGVSQNPRHKITKRGQNVTFRCDPISEHNRLYWYRQTLGQGPEFLTYFQNEAQLEKSRLLSDRFSAERPKGSFSTLEIQRTEQGDSAMYLCASSPTGTYEQYFGPGTRLTVT.

This chain connects TRBV18 to TRBJ1-3; D uncertain. Germline values: CDR1 KGHSH, CDR2 LQKENI. The CDR3 is made up of 15 amino acids. The V and J ends lost 3 bases and 3 bases respectively, with 12 bases between them. CDR3 coding DNA: TGTGCCAGCTCACCGGAGGGCACGAGTGGAAACACCATATATTTT. Amino acid sequence: CASSPEGTSGNTIYF. The entire variable domain, with the rest obtained from reference TRBV18 and TRBJ1-3, is as follows: NAGVMQNPRHLVRRRGQEARLRCSPMKGHSHVYWYRQLPEEGLKFMVYLQKENIIDESGMPKERFSAEFPKEGPSILRIQQVVRGDSAAYFCASSPEGTSGNTIYFGEGSWLTVV.

This clone was counted once. The V gene is TRBV27, the J gene TRBJ2-7; possible D gene TRBD2, 5 bases. The germline V gene encodes CDR1 MNHEY and CDR2 SMNVEV (reference sequence). The CDR3 covers 11 residues. V was trimmed by 4 bases and J by 6 bases, leaving 7 bases between them. In DNA form, the CDR3 reads TGTGCCAGCAGTTCGCGGGTCGAGCAGTACTTC. As protein: CASSSRVEQYF.

The chain has TRBV5-1 and TRBJ2-7, with D tentatively TRBD1 (5 bases). This CDR3 region has 14 residues. Germline loops: CDR1 SGHRS, CDR2 YFSETQ. Trimming pared 4 bases from V and 3 bases from J, leaving 14 bases between. CDR3 loop: CASSTRVDYYEQYF. CDR3 in DNA: TGCGCCAGCAGCACCAGGGTAGATTACTACGAGCAGTACTTC.

This clone was recorded once. This chain uses TRBV15 with TRBJ2-4, with D possibly TRBD2 on 5 matching bases. In germline, CDR1 is LNHNV, CDR2 YYDKDF (reference sequence). V shed 5 bases and J shed 9 bases, with 14 bases lying between them. This CDR3 has 13 residues. DNA for the CDR3: TGTGCCACCAGCCCCGAGGGAAGTGGCATTCAGTACTTC. Protein product: CATSPEGSGIQYF.

The rearrangement links TRBV5-1 to TRBJ2-7; no clear D gene. The V and J ends lost 7 bases and 5 bases respectively, with 13 bases between them. The germline V gene has CDR1 SGHRS and CDR2 YFSETQ. This CDR3 is 12 amino acids long. As DNA, the CDR3 is TGCGCCAGCCGCTCACTTAGTGACGAGCAGTACTTC. Protein: CASRSLSDEQYF.

The V and J genes are TRBV18 and TRBJ1-5; 8 bases agree with TRBD1. V was clipped by 2 bases and J by 6 bases; unmatched bases: 6. Germline CDR1 KGHSH, CDR2 LQKENI. The CDR3 extends over 15 amino acids. CDR3 nucleotides: TGTGCCAGCTCACCAGTACAGGGGGGGGCTCAGCCCCAGCATTTT. It encodes CASSPVQGGAQPQHF.

The chain carries TRBV12-5 and TRBJ2-2, with D hard to call. The CDR3 extends over 12 amino acids. Germline V lookup: CDR1 LGHNT, CDR2 FRNRAP. The V end lost 5 bases, the J end lost 5 bases, and 6 bases lay between the germline ends. The CDR3 DNA reads as TGTGCTAGTGGTCCCCAGACCGGGGAGCTGTTTTTT. It is translated as CASGPQTGELFF. The full variable domain, rest sourced from reference TRBV12-5 and TRBJ2-2, is DARVTQTPRHKVTEMGQEVTMRCQPILGHNTVFWYRQTMMQGLELLAYFRNRAPLDDSGMPKDRFSAEMPDATLATLKIQPSEPRDSAVYFCASGPQTGELFFGEGSRLTVL.

The chain couples TRBV27 to TRBJ1-3, with no clear D. The CDR3 extends over 12 amino acids. V dropped 5 bases and J dropped 4 bases, with 6 bases sitting between them. In germline, CDR1 is MNHEY, CDR2 SMNVEV (reference sequence). The chain's CDR3 is CASSPQGNTIYF. DNA of the CDR3: TGTGCCAGCAGTCCCCAGGGAAACACCATATATTTT.

The chain's CDR3 is CASSRTGQYGYTF. For the CDR3, the DNA is TGTGCCAGCAGTAGGACAGGACAATATGGCTACACCTTC. The chain uses TRBV28 and TRBJ1-2; 7 bases line up with TRBD1. V shed 5 bases and J 5 bases; nucleotides not matched to a gene: 5. The CDR3 runs to 13 residues. Germline-derived CDR1 and CDR2 are MDHEN and SYDVKM.

The chain combines TRBV2 with TRBJ2-2; 9 nucleotides match TRBD1. V lost 10 bases and J lost 3; bases outside the gene matches: 9. The CDR3 extends over 15 amino acids. Germline-derived CDR1 and CDR2 are SNHLY and FYNNEI. Written as DNA, the CDR3 is TGTGCCACCAAAAAGGGACAGGGTTACACCGGGGAGCTGTTTTTT. The encoded protein is CATKKGQGYTGELFF.

This clone was counted a few times. V and J are TRBV11-2 and TRBJ2-7, with 10 bases fitting TRBD2. V gave up 5 bases and J gave up 4 bases; unmatched junction bases: 5. The CDR3 is 14 residues long. Germline lookup yields CDR1 SGHAT and CDR2 FQNNGV. As DNA, the CDR3 is TGTGCCAGCAGCCGAAGCGGGAGGGCTTACGAGCAGTACTTC. Translation: CASSRSGRAYEQYF.

Here the CDR3 reads CASSKSNTGIYREAFF. CDR3 nucleotides: TGTGCCAGCAGCAAAAGCAATACCGGGATATACCGTGAAGCTTTCTTT. The chain uses TRBV5-6 and TRBJ1-1; D unresolved. Germline loops: CDR1 SGHDT, CDR2 YYEEEE. The CDR3 loop spans 16 amino acids. V gave up 4 bases and J gave up 7 bases, with 23 bases separating them.

The chain recombines TRBV5-5 with TRBJ1-5, with no clear D. The V gene's germline CDR1 is SGHKS and CDR2 YYEKEE (reference sequence). The CDR3 runs 13 residues. Trimming cost V 0 bases and J 3 bases, with 4 bases left between them. CDR3: CASSLDINQPQHF. For the CDR3, the DNA is TGTGCCAGCAGCTTGGACATCAATCAGCCCCAGCATTTT. The whole variable domain, filled in from reference TRBV5-5 and TRBJ1-5, reads DAGVTQSPTHLIKTRGQQVTLRCSPISGHKSVSWYQQVLGQGPQFIFQYYEKEERGRGNFPDRFSARQFPNYSSELNVNALLLGDSALYLCASSLDINQPQHFGDGTRLSIL.

This rearrangement joins TRBV27 to TRBJ1-6; D unclear. The CDR3 is 12 amino acids. The V end was cut by 4 bases, the J end by 8 bases, with 6 bases between. Germline assignment: CDR1 MNHEY and CDR2 SMNVEV (reference sequence). The CDR3 region is CASSSSYSPLHF. The CDR3 nucleotides are TGTGCCAGCAGTTCTAGTTATTCACCCCTCCACTTT.

The chain links TRBV27 to TRBJ2-7; D may be TRBD1 (5 bases). Trimming cost V 2 bases and J 3 bases, with 14 bases left between them. Germline V lookup: CDR1 MNHEY, CDR2 SMNVEV (reference sequence). This CDR3 is built from 15 residues. As DNA, the CDR3 is TGTGCCAGCAGTTTAAGAAGACAGCCTTACTACGAGCAGTACTTC. This translates into CASSLRRQPYYEQYF.

The chain carries TRBV5-6 and TRBJ1-5; D uncertain. CDR1 is SGHDT, CDR2 YYEEEE, per germline. With 0 bases removed from V and 3 bases from J, the gap between germline ends came to 10 bases. The CDR3 runs to 15 residues. The CDR3 DNA reads as TGTGCCAGCAGCTTGGGGGGAGCAAACAATCAGCCCCAGCATTTT. Protein sequence: CASSLGGANNQPQHF.

The chain links TRBV18 to TRBJ2-7, with TRBD2 identical over 7 bases. The CDR3 has 14 residues. V was clipped by 3 bases and J by 9 bases; unmatched bases: 11. Germline V gene data show CDR1 as KGHSH and CDR2 as LQKENI. The CDR3 loop is CASSPVEGGQGQYF. DNA for the CDR3: TGTGCCAGCTCACCTGTCGAGGGAGGGCAAGGGCAGTACTTC.

The CDR3 bases are TGTGCCAGCACCGGAGGACAGGGGGCCAGACAGGGAGCTTTCTTT. This sequence encodes CASTGGQGARQGAFF. The rearrangement uses TRBV6-5 and TRBJ1-1; TRBD1 matches 11 bases. Germline-derived CDR1 and CDR2 are MNHEY and SVGAGI. The CDR3 runs 15 residues. Germline trimming cut 7 bases from V and 10 bases from J; bases unmatched to any gene: 14.

The genes are TRBV6-5 and TRBJ2-1, with 14 bases lining up with TRBD2. The V segment lost 10 bases and the J segment 8 bases; nucleotides outside the gene matches: 10. The CDR3 is made up of 15 amino acids. Germline loops: CDR1 MNHEY, CDR2 SVGAGI. This CDR3 reads CATTSGGAGGDEQFF. The DNA of the CDR3 is TGTGCCACGACTAGCGGGGGGGCGGGAGGAGATGAGCAGTTCTTC.

This clone has a handful of counts. The gene calls are TRBV9 and TRBJ2-7, with D maybe TRBD2 (6 bases). CDR1 SGDLS and CDR2 YYNGEE come from the germline V gene. V lost 4 bases and J lost 7, with 15 bases in between. There are 13 residues in the CDR3. CDR3 amino acids: CASSFSGAGEQYF. CDR3 DNA: TGTGCCAGCAGCTTTAGCGGAGCCGGGGAGCAGTACTTC.

This clone was observed a handful of times. This sequence joins TRBV19 and TRBJ1-2; D not resolved. Germline CDR1 is LNHDA and CDR2 is SQIVND (reference sequence). The CDR3 has 12 residues. Trimming pared 3 bases from V and 6 bases from J, leaving 8 bases between. The CDR3 sequence: CASSMAVDGYTF. For the CDR3, the DNA is TGTGCCAGTAGTATGGCGGTGGATGGCTACACCTTC.

The V gene is TRBV15, the J gene TRBJ1-2, with 9 bases identical to TRBD1. The CDR3 sequence is 16 residues long. Germline values: CDR1 LNHNV, CDR2 YYDKDF (reference sequence). Losses at the gene ends were 2 bases for V and 6 bases for J; bases not matched to a gene: 10. CDR3 in DNA: TGTGCCACCAGCAGAACGAAGGGACAGGGAATGGATGGCTACACCTTC. It is translated as CATSRTKGQGMDGYTF.